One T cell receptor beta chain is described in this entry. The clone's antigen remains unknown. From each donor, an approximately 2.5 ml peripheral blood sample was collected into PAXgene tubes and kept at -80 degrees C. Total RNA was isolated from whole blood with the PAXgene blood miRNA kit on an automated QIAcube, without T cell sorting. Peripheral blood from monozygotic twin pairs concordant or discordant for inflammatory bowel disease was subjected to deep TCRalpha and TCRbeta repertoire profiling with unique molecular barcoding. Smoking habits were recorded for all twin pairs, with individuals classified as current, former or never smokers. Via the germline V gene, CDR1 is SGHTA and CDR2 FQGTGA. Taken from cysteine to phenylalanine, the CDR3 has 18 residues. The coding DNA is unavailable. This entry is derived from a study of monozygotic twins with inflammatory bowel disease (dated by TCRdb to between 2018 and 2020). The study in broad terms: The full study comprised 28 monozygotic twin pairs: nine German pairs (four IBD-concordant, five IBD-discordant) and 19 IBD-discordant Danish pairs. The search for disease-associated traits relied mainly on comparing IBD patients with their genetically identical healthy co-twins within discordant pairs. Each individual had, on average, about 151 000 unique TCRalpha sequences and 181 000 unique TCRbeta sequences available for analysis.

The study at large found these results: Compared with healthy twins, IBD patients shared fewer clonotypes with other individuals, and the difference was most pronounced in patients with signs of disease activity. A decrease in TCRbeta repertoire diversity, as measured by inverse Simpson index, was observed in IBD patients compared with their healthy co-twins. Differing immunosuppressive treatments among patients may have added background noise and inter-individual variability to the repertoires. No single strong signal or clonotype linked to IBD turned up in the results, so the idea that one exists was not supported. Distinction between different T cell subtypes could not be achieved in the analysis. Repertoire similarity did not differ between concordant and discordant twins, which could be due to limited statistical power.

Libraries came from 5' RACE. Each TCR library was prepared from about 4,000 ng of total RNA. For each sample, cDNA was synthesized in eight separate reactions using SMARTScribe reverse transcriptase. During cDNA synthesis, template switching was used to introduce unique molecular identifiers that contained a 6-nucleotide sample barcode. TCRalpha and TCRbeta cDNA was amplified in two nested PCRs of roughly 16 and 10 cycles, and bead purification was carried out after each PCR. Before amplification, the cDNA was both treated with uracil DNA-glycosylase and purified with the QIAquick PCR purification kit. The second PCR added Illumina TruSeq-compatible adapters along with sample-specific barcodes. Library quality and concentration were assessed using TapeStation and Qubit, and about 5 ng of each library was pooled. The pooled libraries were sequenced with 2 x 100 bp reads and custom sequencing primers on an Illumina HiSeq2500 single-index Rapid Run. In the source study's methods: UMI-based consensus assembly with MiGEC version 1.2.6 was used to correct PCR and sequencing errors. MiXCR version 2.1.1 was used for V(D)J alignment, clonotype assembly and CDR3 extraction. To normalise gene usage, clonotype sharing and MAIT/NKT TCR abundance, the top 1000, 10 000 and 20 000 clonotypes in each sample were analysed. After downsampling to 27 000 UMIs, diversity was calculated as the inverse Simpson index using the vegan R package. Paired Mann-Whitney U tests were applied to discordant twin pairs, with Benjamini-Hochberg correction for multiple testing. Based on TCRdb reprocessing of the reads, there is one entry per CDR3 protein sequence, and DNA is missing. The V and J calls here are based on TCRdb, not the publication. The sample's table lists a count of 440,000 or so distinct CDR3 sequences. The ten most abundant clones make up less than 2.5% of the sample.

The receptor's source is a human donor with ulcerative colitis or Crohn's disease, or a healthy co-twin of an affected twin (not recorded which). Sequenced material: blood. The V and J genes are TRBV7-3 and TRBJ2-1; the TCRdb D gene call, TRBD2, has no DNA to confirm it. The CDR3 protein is CASSSFPGLAGEGNEQFF.